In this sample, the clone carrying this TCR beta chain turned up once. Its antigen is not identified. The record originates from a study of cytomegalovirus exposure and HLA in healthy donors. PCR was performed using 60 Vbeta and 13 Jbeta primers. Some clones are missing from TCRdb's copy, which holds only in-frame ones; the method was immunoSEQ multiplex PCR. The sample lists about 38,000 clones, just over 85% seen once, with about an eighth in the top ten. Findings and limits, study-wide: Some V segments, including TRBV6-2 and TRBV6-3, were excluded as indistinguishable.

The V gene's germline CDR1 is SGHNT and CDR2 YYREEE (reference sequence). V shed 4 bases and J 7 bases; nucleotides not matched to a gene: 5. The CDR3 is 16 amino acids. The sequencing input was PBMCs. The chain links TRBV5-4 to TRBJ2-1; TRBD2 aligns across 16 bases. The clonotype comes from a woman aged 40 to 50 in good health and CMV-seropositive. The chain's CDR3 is CASSTGTSGGVNEQFF. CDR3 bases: TGTGCCAGCAGCACCGGGACTAGCGGGGGGGTAAATGAGCAGTTCTTC.